One sample yielded the 3 T cell receptor beta chains listed below, sequenced in a study of cytomegalovirus exposure and HLA in healthy donors. Primers: 60 Vbeta forward and 13 Jbeta reverse. Produced via immunoSEQ multiplex PCR; TCRdb's table is partial and in-frame only. The sample has some 130,000 clones, 76% seen once. The sample taken for sequencing was PBMCs. The receptors were sampled from a female donor in good health and CMV-seropositive.

The chain employs TRBV9 and TRBJ2-2; D gene uncertain. Per the germline V gene, CDR1 is SGDLS and CDR2 is YYNGEE. The length of the CDR3 is 14 residues. V lost 0 bases and J 2 bases, leaving 5 bases between the germline ends. CDR3 loop: CASSVDSNTGELFF. CDR3 coding DNA: TGTGCCAGCAGCGTAGACAGTAACACCGGGGAGCTGTTTTTT.

The rearrangement joins TRBV9 to TRBJ1-1, with TRBD1 identical over 11 bases. CDR1 and CDR2 from the germline V gene are SGDLS and YYNGEE. V trimming: 4 bases; J trimming: 6 bases; junction bases outside the gene matches: 8. There are 15 residues in the CDR3. CDR3 loop: CASSPSDRGLAEAFF. The DNA of the CDR3 is TGTGCCAGCAGCCCATCGGACAGGGGGCTCGCTGAAGCTTTCTTT.

The rearrangement links TRBV6-6 to TRBJ2-3, with TRBD2 identical over 9 bases. This CDR3 spans 16 amino acids. Germline V gene lookup returns CDR1 MNHNY and CDR2 SVGAGI (reference sequence). With 0 bases clipped from V and 5 bases from J, the junction kept 6 bases outside the gene matches. The CDR3, as DNA: TGTGCCAGCAGTTACTCCGGGACTAGCCCCCGAGATACGCAGTATTTT. Amino acid sequence: CASSYSGTSPRDTQYF.